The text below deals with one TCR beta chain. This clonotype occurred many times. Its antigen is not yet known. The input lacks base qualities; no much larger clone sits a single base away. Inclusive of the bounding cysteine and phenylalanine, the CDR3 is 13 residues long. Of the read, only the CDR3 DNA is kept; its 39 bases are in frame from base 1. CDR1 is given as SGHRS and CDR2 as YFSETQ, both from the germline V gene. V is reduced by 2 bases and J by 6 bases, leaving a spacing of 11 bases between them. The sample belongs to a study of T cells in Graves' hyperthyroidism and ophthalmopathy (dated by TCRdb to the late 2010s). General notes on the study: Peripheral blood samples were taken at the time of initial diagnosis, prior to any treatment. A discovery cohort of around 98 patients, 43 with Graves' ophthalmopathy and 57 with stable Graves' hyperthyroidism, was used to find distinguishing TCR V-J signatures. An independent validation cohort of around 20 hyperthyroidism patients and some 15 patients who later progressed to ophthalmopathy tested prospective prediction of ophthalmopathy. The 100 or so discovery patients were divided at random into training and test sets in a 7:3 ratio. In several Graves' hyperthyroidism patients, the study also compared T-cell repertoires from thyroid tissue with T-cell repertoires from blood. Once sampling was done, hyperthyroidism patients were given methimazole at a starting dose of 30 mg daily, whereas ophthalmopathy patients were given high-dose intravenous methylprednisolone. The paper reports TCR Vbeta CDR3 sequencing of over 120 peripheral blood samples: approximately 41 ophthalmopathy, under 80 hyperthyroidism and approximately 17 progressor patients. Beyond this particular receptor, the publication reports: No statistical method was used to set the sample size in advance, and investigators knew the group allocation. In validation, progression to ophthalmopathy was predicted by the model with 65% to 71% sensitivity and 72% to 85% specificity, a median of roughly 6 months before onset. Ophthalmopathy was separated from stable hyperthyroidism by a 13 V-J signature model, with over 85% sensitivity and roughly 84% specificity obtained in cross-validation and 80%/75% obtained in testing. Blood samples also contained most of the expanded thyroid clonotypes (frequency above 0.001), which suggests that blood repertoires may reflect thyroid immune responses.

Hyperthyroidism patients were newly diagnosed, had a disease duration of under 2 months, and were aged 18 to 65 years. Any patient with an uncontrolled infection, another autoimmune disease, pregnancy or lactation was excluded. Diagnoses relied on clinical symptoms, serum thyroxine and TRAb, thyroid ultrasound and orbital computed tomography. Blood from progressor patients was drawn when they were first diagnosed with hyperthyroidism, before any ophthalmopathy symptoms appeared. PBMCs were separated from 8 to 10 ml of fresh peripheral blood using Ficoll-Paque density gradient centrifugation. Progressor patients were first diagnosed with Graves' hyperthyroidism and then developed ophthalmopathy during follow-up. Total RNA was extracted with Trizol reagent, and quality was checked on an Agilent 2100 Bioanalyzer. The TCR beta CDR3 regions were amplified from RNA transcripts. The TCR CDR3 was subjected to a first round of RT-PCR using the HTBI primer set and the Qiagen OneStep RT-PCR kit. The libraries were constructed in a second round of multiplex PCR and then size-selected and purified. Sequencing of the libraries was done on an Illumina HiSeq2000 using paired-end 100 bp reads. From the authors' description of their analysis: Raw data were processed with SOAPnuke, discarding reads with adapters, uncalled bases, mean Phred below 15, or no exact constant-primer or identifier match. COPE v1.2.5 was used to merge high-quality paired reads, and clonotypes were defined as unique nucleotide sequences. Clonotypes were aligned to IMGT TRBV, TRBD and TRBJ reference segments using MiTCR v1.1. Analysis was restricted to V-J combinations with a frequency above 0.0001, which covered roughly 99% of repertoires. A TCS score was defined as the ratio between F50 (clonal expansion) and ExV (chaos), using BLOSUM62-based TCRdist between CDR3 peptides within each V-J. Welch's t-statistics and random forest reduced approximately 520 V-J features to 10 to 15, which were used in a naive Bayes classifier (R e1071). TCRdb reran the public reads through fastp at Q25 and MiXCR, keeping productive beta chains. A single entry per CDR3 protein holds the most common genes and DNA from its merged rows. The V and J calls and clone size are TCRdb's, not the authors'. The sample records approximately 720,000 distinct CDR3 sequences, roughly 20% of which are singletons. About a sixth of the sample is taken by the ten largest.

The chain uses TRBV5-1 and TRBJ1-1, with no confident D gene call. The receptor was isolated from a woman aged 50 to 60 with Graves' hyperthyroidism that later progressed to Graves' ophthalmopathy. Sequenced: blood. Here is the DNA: TGCGCCAGCAGCTTACGGGTTAGGTCTGAAGCTTTCTTT. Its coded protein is CASSLRVRSEAFF.